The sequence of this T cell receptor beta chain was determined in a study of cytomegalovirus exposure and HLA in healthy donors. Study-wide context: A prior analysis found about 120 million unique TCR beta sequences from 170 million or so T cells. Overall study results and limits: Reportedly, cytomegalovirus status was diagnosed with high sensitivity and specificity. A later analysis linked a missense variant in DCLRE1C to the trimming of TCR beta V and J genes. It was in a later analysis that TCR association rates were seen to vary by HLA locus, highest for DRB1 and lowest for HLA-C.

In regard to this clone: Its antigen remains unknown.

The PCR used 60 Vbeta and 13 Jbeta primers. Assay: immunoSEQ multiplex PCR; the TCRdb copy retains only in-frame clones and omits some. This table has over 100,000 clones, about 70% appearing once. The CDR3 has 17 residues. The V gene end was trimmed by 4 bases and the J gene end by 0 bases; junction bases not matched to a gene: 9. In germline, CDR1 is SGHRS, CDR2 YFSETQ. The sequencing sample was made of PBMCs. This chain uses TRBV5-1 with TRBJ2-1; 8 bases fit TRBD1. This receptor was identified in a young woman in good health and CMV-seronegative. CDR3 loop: CASSLGLTGASYNEQFF. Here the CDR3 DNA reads TGCGCCAGCAGCCTGGGACTGACAGGGGCCTCCTACAATGAGCAGTTCTTC. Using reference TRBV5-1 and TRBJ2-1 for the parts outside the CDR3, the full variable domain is KAGVTQTPRYLIKTRGQQVTLSCSPISGHRSVSWYQQTPGQGLQFLFEYFSETQRNKGNFPGRFSGRQFSNSRSEMNVSTLELGDSALYLCASSLGLTGASYNEQFFGPGTRLTVL.